Listed below are T cell receptor beta chains from one sample, sequenced in a study of OX40 agonist ivuxolimab in advanced cancers. The repertoire was sequenced with immunoSEQ multiplex PCR; TCRdb's copy has only in-frame clones and lacks some. The repertoire holds about 87,000 clones, with around four fifths as singletons. The sequenced sample was CD4+ or CD8+ T cells sorted from blood, obtained in a trial of the OX40 agonist ivuxolimab. The receptors come from an adult with an advanced solid tumor such as melanoma, head and neck, liver or kidney cancer. The CDR3 runs from the conserved cysteine through the conserved F or W. The D gene is left open where the match is weak. Only part of the rows carry a size: once, few, many, or a class if the clone is expanded.

J | D | size | V | CDR3 | DNA
TRBJ2-7 | NA | NA | TRBV5-1 | CASSLGQDPVYEQYF | TGCGCCAGCAGCTTGGGACAGGACCCCGTCTACGAGCAGTACTTC
TRBJ1-4 | NA | NA | TRBV6-5 | CASSPAVGVSEKLFF | TGTGCCAGCAGTCCCGCCGTAGGGGTTAGTGAAAAACTGTTTTTT
TRBJ1-1 | NA | NA | TRBV27 | CASSLRDIRNTEAFF | TGTGCCAGCAGTCTCCGGGACATACGGAACACTGAAGCTTTCTTT
TRBJ2-1 | TRBD2 | NA | TRBV7-7 | CASSLAGGAYNEQFF | TGTGCTAGCAGCTTAGCGGGAGGGGCCTACAATGAGCAGTTCTTC
TRBJ2-2 | TRBD1 | few | TRBV7-9 | CASSSQGRGTNTGELFF | TGTGCCAGCAGCTCACAGGGGAGAGGGACGAACACCGGGGAGCTGTTTTTT
TRBJ2-2 | NA | NA | TRBV4-1 | CASSRPRGNTGELFF | TGCGCCAGCAGCCGCCCCAGGGGGAACACCGGGGAGCTGTTTTTT
TRBJ1-2 | TRBD1 | NA | TRBV6-5 | CASRETGANYGYTF | TGTGCCAGCAGAGAGACAGGGGCGAACTATGGCTACACCTTC
TRBJ2-7 | NA | once | TRBV5-5 | CASSLEGGAPTYEQYF | TGTGCCAGCAGCTTGGAGGGGGGGGCCCCTACCTACGAGCAGTACTTC
TRBJ1-5 | NA | few | TRBV6-6 | CASSYDRLNQPQHF | TGTGCCAGCAGTTACGACAGACTCAATCAGCCCCAGCATTTT
TRBJ1-1 | NA | NA | TRBV29-1 | CSVEHRVPNTEAFF | TGCAGCGTTGAACACAGGGTCCCGAACACTGAAGCTTTCTTT
TRBJ2-3 | NA | NA | TRBV5-1 | CASSLEGQGDTDTQYF | TGCGCCAGCAGCTTGGAGGGGCAGGGAGACACAGATACGCAGTATTTT
TRBJ1-2 | TRBD1 | NA | TRBV2 | CASRAGTDYGYTF | TGTGCCAGCAGAGCCGGGACAGACTATGGCTACACCTTC
TRBJ1-2 | TRBD1 | NA | TRBV19 | CASSIGTGTIGYTF | TGTGCCAGTAGTATCGGGACAGGGACAATTGGCTACACCTTC
TRBJ1-5 | TRBD1 | NA | TRBV28 | CASSHRQGEGNQPQHF | TGTGCCAGCAGTCACAGACAGGGAGAAGGCAATCAGCCCCAGCATTTT
TRBJ2-4 | NA | NA | TRBV6-1 | CASSERGLLAKNIQYF | TGTGCCAGCAGTGAGCGGGGGCTACTAGCCAAAAACATTCAGTACTTC
TRBJ1-3 | NA | NA | TRBV18 | CASSPSIGDSGNTIYF | TGTGCCAGCTCACCATCTATCGGAGACTCTGGAAACACCATATATTTT
TRBJ1-1 | TRBD1 | NA | TRBV28 | CATLGQMNTEAFF | TGTGCCACCCTGGGACAGATGAACACTGAAGCTTTCTTT